This TCR beta chain emerged from a study of T cell clones after liver transplantation (dated by TCRdb to between 2019 and 2020). About the full investigation: The samples were obtained from ITN030ST, a randomized trial that attempted immunosuppression withdrawal within 2 years after liver transplantation. Donor-reactive T cell clones were identified using TCRbeta sequencing after a pre-transplant mixed lymphocyte reaction and were then followed in post-transplant blood. As an antigen-independent comparator for the donor-reactive sequences, third party-reactive TCRbeta sequences from pre-transplant MLRs were identified as well. Of the eight recipients, three were HCV-positive, while the remaining recipients had been transplanted for non-autoimmune, non-viral indications. Subjects received no induction therapy and standard immunosuppression until randomization at 12-24 months post-transplant. To count as tolerant, a recipient had to stay completely off immunosuppression for at least one year without liver enzymes climbing beyond twice the upper limit of normal. Blood samples were collected pre-transplant, then pre-randomization ahead of withdrawal, and finally post-randomization once withdrawal had either been completed or failed. The study cohort included 8 liver transplant recipients, of whom 3 were classified as tolerant and 5 as non-tolerant. Study-wide conclusions, independent of this receptor: Circulating donor-reactive CD4 TCRbeta sequences fell significantly post-transplant in most of the 8 subjects, irrespective of tolerance or HCV status. In a couple of subjects, low numbers of available donor cells limited the measurable donor-reactive repertoire. Conclusions were preliminary, limited by small, heterogeneous patient numbers and non-standardized post-transplant time points. Because no allograft tissue specimens were available, donor-reactive T cells may have migrated into the graft instead of being deleted. Donor-reactive sequences declined more than third party-reactive ones, suggesting partial antigen-specific deletion unrelated to withdrawal success. After accounting for repertoire turnover, donor-reactive detection was significantly reduced in 7 of 8 subjects for CD4 and 8 of 8 for CD8.

V is shortened by 2 bases, J by 4 bases, and the region joining them spans 14 bases. Sequences SQVTM (CDR1) and ANQGSEA (CDR2) are obtained from the germline V gene. Spanning cysteine to phenylalanine, the CDR3 consists of 14 amino acids. The entry retains the CDR3 DNA only, 42 bases that are in frame from base 1. High-throughput TCRbeta CDR3 sequencing of frozen genomic DNA was performed by immunoSEQ, including PCR amplification, mapping, bias correction and internal controls. The paper's data handling went like this. Only productive rearrangements were retained, and each unique TCRbeta sequence was defined by its CDR3 nucleotide sequence together with its V and J gene. A sequence counted as donor-reactive only if the sequence showed at least 5-fold expansion in CFSE-low cells compared with unstimulated pre-transplant cells and had a frequency of at least 0.01%. To ensure at least 90% detection power, minimum frequency thresholds were set for each subject based on that subject's lowest-template unstimulated sample. Jensen-Shannon divergence between the top 1000 TCRbeta sequences after and before transplant was used to measure repertoire turnover. Changes in detection of donor-reactive sequences were tested with two-sided Fisher's exact tests. TCRdb's version of the immuneACCESS table is confined to in-frame rearrangements and falls short of the full clone set. An unresolved V gene accounts for under half of the shortfall where checked; the remainder is of unknown origin. D and trimming were read from the DNA, whereas the V and J calls and clone size are those reported in that table. The sample records about 11,000 clones, 60% to 75% of which are singletons. Of the sample, about a quarter falls within the top ten clones.

Concerning this clone itself: No antigen is known for it. One base away there is no much larger clone; base qualities are not given.

Unstimulated PBMCs, after thawing, were stained for CD3, CD4 and CD8 and then FACS-sorted into CD3+CD4+ and CD3+CD8+ populations. All 8 studied subjects were randomized to withdrawal of immunosuppression. The Qiagen DNeasy Blood and Tissue Kit was used for genomic DNA isolation. The source was CD4+ T cells from blood, collected roughly 30 months after liver transplant. The TCR originated in a human patient who received a liver transplant. Following a transplant, a fraction of the T cells may be traceable to the graft donor. The V and J segments used are TRBV29-1 and TRBJ1-1; the D gene cannot be named for sure. The CDR3 protein is CSVESGPLVTEAFF. The base sequence is TGCAGCGTTGAATCTGGCCCTTTAGTCACTGAAGCTTTCTTT. The variable domain in full, with residues beyond the CDR3 obtained from the reference TRBV29-1 and TRBJ1-1 genes, is SAVISQKPSRDICQRGTSLTIQCQVDSQVTMMFWYRQQPGQSLTLIATANQGSEATYESGFVIDKFPISRPNLTFSTLTVSNMSPEDSSIYLCSVESGPLVTEAFFGQGTRLTVV.